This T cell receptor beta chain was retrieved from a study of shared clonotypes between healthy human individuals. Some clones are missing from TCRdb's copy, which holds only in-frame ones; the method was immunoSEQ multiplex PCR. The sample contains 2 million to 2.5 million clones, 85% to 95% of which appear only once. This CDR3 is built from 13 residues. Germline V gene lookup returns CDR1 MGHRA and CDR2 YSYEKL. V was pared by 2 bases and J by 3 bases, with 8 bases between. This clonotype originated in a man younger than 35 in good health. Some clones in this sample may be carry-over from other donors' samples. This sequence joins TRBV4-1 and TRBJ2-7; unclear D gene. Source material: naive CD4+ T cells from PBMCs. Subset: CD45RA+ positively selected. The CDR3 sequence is CASSQYSDYEQYF. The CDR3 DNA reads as TGCGCCAGCAGCCAATACAGTGACTACGAGCAGTACTTC.